This is a list of T cell receptor beta chains from one sample in a study of blood T cells in healthy people across ages. TCRdb re-derived calls from the 5' RACE reads in MiXCR, one entry per CDR3 protein. The sample consists of roughly 700,000 distinct CDR3 sequences, around half of them appearing once. The sample was blood. Source of these receptors: an older woman in good health. Each CDR3 is given with its conserved first and last residue. The order of the fields is J gene, D gene, clone size, V gene, CDR3 DNA, CDR3 protein. A D gene is named only where the DNA matches it firmly. A clone size is listed for some rows: how often the clone was seen (once, few, many), or a class if it is expanded.

TRBJ1-2 | . | many | TRBV4-3 | TGCGCCAGCAGCCAAGAAACGGGGTTTTCCTATGGCTACACCTTC | CASSQETGFSYGYTF
TRBJ2-1 | . | . | TRBV4-3 | TGCGCCAGCAGCCAAAAACTCTACAATGAGCAGTTCTTC | CASSQKLYNEQFF
TRBJ2-7 | TRBD2 | few | TRBV4-3 | TGCGCCAGCAACTCAATGAACCCGACTTGGCTAGCGGTCCCCTACGAGCAGTACTTC | CASNSMNPTWLAVPYEQYF
TRBJ2-3 | . | . | TRBV4-2 | TGTGCCAGCAGCCTCGGGGAAACAGATACGCAGTATTTT | CASSLGETDTQYF
TRBJ2-7 | . | . | TRBV3-1 | TGTGCCAGCAGCCAAGTCATAGGTACGGGGACGTATAGCAATGAGCAGTACTTC | CASSQVIGTGTYSNEQYF
TRBJ2-1 | TRBD2 | . | TRBV20-1 | TGCAGTGCTAGCGCCGTCCTTAGCGGGGTCAATGAGCAGTTCTTC | CSASAVLSGVNEQFF
TRBJ2-7 | . | . | TRBV28 | TGTGGGGTTGTATCCCCCTACAATGAGCAGTACTTC | CGVVSPYNEQYF
TRBJ2-6 | TRBD1 | . | TRBV7-2 | TGTGCCAGCAGCGGAGGACAGGGGGCGGTTGGGGCCAACGTCCTGACTTTC | CASSGGQGAVGANVLTF
TRBJ2-3 | . | . | TRBV7-2 | TGTGCCAGCAGCTTAGAGGGCTACCAGGCAGATACGCAGTATTTT | CASSLEGYQADTQYF
TRBJ2-7 | . | few | TRBV7-2 | TGTGCCAGCAGCTTCCTACAGGGCCACGAGCAGTACTTC | CASSFLQGHEQYF
TRBJ2-1 | . | once | TRBV5-1 | TGCGCCAGCAGCGGAACCGGGACAAAAAATGAGCAGTTCTTC | CASSGTGTKNEQFF
TRBJ1-6 | . | . | TRBV7-2 | TGTGCCAGCAGCAGAAGGTGGACCGCGGGGGAAGGTTCACCCCTCCACTTT | CASSRRWTAGEGSPLHF
TRBJ1-1 | . | . | TRBV29-1 | TGCAGCGTTGAAGATGTTCCCATGAACACTGAAGCTTTCTTT | CSVEDVPMNTEAFF
TRBJ2-5 | . | few | TRBV4-3 | TGCGCCAGCAGCCCGACAGTGGAGTTAAAGGAAGAGACCCAGTACTTC | CASSPTVELKEETQYF
TRBJ2-1 | TRBD2 | . | TRBV27 | TGTGCCAGCAGTTTATATCCCCGTCGGCTAGCGGGAGAGTACAATGAGCAGTTCTTC | CASSLYPRRLAGEYNEQFF
TRBJ2-1 | TRBD2 | . | TRBV4-2 | TGTGCCAGCAGCGACCTTGGACTAGCCGACAATGAGCAGTTCTTC | CASSDLGLADNEQFF
TRBJ2-1 | . | . | TRBV12-3/TRBV12-4 | TGTGCCAGCAGTTTTGGGGGAACTGGTAGAAGCTCCTACAATGAGCAGTTCTTC | CASSFGGTGRSSYNEQFF
TRBJ2-3 | TRBD1 | few | TRBV20-1 | TGCAGTGCTATCCGACAGGGGGCGGGAACAGATACGCAGTATTTT | CSAIRQGAGTDTQYF
TRBJ2-1 | . | . | TRBV4-3 | TGCGCCAGCAGCCAAGGATTAGTGGGCGACAATGAGCAGTTCTTC | CASSQGLVGDNEQFF
TRBJ2-5 | TRBD2 | few | TRBV4-2 | TGTGCCAGCAGCCCCAAAGGACTAGCGGGGGAGGGAGAGACCCAGTACTTC | CASSPKGLAGEGETQYF
TRBJ2-7 | TRBD1 | . | TRBV20-1 | TGCAGTGCCCTTGGACAGGGTACCTACGAGCAGTACTTC | CSALGQGTYEQYF
TRBJ2-5 | TRBD1 | . | TRBV9 | TGTGCCAGCAGCGTTGGGACAGGGGAAGGGGAGACCCAGTACTTC | CASSVGTGEGETQYF
TRBJ2-7 | . | . | TRBV6-2/TRBV6-3 | TGTACCAGCAGTTGGGGCTACGAGCAGTACTTC | CTSSWGYEQYF